The clone carrying this T cell receptor (beta chain) appeared many times. Its antigen is currently unknown. Library preparation for TCR beta used quantitative 5'-RACE with molecular barcodes. MiXCR, run by TCRdb on the 5' RACE reads, gives a single entry per CDR3 protein. The table has more than 600,000 distinct CDR3 sequences, roughly 19% seen once. The sample belongs to a study of CD8 T cells in ankylosing spondylitis. Germline-derived CDR1 and CDR2 are SGHVS and FNYEAQ. V was shortened by 5 bases and J by 3 bases, with 14 bases between the two germline ends. CDR3 length equals 15 residues. Study-wide results and caveats: Typical of ankylosing spondylitis blood, it appeared, was a TCR beta motif of roughly eight highly homologous variants. Matched synovial fluid from ankylosing spondylitis patients was reported to be enriched for disease-linked clones. Disease-linked clones displayed a CD8+ phenotype and appeared relatively rarely in peripheral blood.

This chain uses TRBV7-6 with TRBJ1-5; the D gene is possibly TRBD1 (6 bases). The source is a male donor with ankylosing spondylitis. The sequenced sample consisted of blood, either unsorted or a sorted T cell fraction (not recorded which). For the CDR3, the DNA is TGTGCCAGCAGCGAGACGGTGGGGGCCAATCAGCCCCAGCATTTT. Translation: CASSETVGANQPQHF.